This TCR beta chain was sequenced during a study of cytomegalovirus exposure and HLA in healthy donors. About the research overall: The same platform was used for the roughly 120 validation repertoires and the roughly 600 first-cohort repertoires, a later analysis reported. Broader study findings: A few chains tied to CMV proved CMV antigen-specific in vitro.

Libraries were prepared by immunoSEQ multiplex PCR; TCRdb keeps only in-frame clonotypes and omits some of them. Of just over 20,000 clones listed, approximately 96% were seen once; the top ten hold 8.5% to 10%. Comments on this clone: Its antigen is unknown.

The receptor's source is a young man in good health and CMV-seropositive. Source material: PBMCs.

The CDR3 spells CASRRQGSEAFF. DNA for the CDR3: TGTGCCAGCAGACGACAGGGATCTGAAGCTTTCTTT. This chain links TRBV28 with TRBJ1-1; 7 nucleotides align to TRBD1. Looked up from germline, CDR1 is MDHEN and CDR2 is SYDVKM. V lost 6 bases and J lost 6; bases outside the gene matches: 4. The length of the CDR3 is 12 residues.